What follows are 14 T cell receptor beta chains derived from one specimen sequenced in a study of OX40 agonist ivuxolimab in advanced cancers. Sequencing used immunoSEQ multiplex PCR; TCRdb keeps in-frame clones, though not all of them. The sample includes 85,000 or so clones, 80% to 90% of them seen just once. The sample in question was CD4+ or CD8+ T cells sorted from blood, obtained in a trial of the OX40 agonist ivuxolimab. These receptors were taken from an adult with an advanced solid tumor such as melanoma, head and neck, liver or kidney cancer.

This rearrangement joins TRBV5-5 to TRBJ2-2; TRBD1 agrees at 8 bases. CDR1 and CDR2 (germline): SGHKS, YYEKEE (reference sequence). The CDR3 length is 16 residues. Losses at the gene ends were 2 bases for V and 5 bases for J; bases not matched to a gene: 8. The CDR3: CASSLLQGEGTGELFF. CDR3 nucleotide sequence: TGTGCCAGCAGCTTATTACAGGGGGAAGGGACCGGGGAGCTGTTTTTT.

The V and J genes are TRBV7-2 and TRBJ1-6; D gene uncertain. Trimming stripped 2 bases from V and 10 bases from J, with 9 bases between. This CDR3 has 13 residues. Germline V gene data show CDR1 as SGHTA and CDR2 as FQGNSA. The CDR3 DNA sequence: TGTGCCAGCAGCTTAAGAGGAGGATCACCCCTCCACTTT. Protein product: CASSLRGGSPLHF.

The gene calls are TRBV9 and TRBJ2-3; D is perhaps TRBD2 (6 bases). Germline V gene data show CDR1 as SGDLS and CDR2 as YYNGEE. The CDR3 is made up of 15 amino acids. The V end was cut by 0 bases, the J end by 2 bases, with 10 bases between. The CDR3 loop is CASSVARTITDTQYF. CDR3 DNA sequence: TGTGCCAGCAGCGTAGCTCGGACTATCACAGATACGCAGTATTTT.

The V call is TRBV7-2, the J call TRBJ1-1; the D gene is possibly TRBD1 (5 bases). Germline V lookup: CDR1 SGHTA, CDR2 FQGNSA. The V gene lost 5 bases and the J gene lost 1 base, with 8 bases spanning the gap. CDR3 length: 13 residues. This chain's CDR3 is CASSQQENTEAFF. CDR3 DNA: TGTGCCAGCAGCCAACAGGAGAACACTGAAGCTTTCTTT.

The J gene is TRBJ2-7, the V gene TRBV11-2; D unclear. Germline V lookup: CDR1 SGHAT, CDR2 FQNNGV. The CDR3 covers 15 residues. V lost 4 bases and J 3 bases, leaving 16 bases between the germline ends. The CDR3 nucleotides are TGTGCCAGCAGCTCCCTACTCTCTGGGGTCTACGAGCAGTACTTC. Its protein is CASSSLLSGVYEQYF. Together with reference TRBV11-2 and TRBJ2-7, the CDR3 gives the full variable domain: EAGVAQSPRYKIIEKRQSVAFWCNPISGHATLYWYQQILGQGPKLLIQFQNNGVVDDSQLPKDRFSAERLKGVDSTLKIQPAKLEDSAVYLCASSSLLSGVYEQYFGPGTRLTVT.

V is TRBV5-1 and J is TRBJ1-3; D is undetermined. The CDR3 contains 16 residues. CDR1 and CDR2 (germline): SGHRS, YFSETQ. V lost 1 base and J lost 0, with 11 bases in between. The CDR3 DNA follows: TGCGCCAGCAGCTTGTATTCAGTTAACTCTGGAAACACCATATATTTT. Protein: CASSLYSVNSGNTIYF.

The chain carries TRBV9 and TRBJ1-4; unclear D gene. The CDR3 totals 16 residues. V lost 0 bases and J 8 bases, leaving 17 bases between the germline ends. Germline lookup yields CDR1 SGDLS and CDR2 YYNGEE. The CDR3 reads CASSVDTGIDGEKLFF. In DNA, the CDR3 is TGTGCCAGCAGCGTAGATACCGGGATAGACGGCGAAAAACTGTTTTTT.

This sequence joins TRBV19 and TRBJ2-1; TRBD1 is a possible D gene (6 bases). Trimming took off 3 bases at V and 5 bases at J, with 20 bases between the two ends. The germline V gene has CDR1 LNHDA and CDR2 SQIVND (reference sequence). The CDR3 runs to 17 residues. The CDR3 sequence is CASSILGARVANNEQFF. In DNA form, the CDR3 reads TGTGCCAGTAGTATCCTGGGGGCGAGAGTGGCCAACAATGAGCAGTTCTTC. The full variable domain, in which reference TRBV19 and TRBJ2-1 provide the parts outside the CDR3, is DGGITQSPKYLFRKEGQNVTLSCEQNLNHDAMYWYRQDPGQGLRLIYYSQIVNDFQKGDIAEGYSVSREKKESFPLTVTSAQKNPTAFYLCASSILGARVANNEQFFGPGTRLTVL.

The V and J genes are TRBV19 and TRBJ2-5, with D possibly being TRBD1 (5 bases). V lost 0 bases, J lost 7 bases, and 6 bases lay in between. Germline CDR1 and CDR2: LNHDA and SQIVND (reference sequence). CDR3 length: 12 residues. The CDR3 nucleotides are TGTGCCAGTAGTATAGACGACAGGACCCAGTACTTC. Its translation: CASSIDDRTQYF.

CDR3 coding DNA: TGTGCCAGCAGTGACCCAGGGAGGACGGGCACTGAAGCTTTCTTT. Amino acids: CASSDPGRTGTEAFF. The chain recombines TRBV2 with TRBJ1-1; TRBD1 is a possible D gene (5 bases). Germline V lookup: CDR1 SNHLY, CDR2 FYNNEI. V was shortened by 3 bases and J by 4 bases, with 15 bases between the two germline ends. CDR3 length: 15 residues.

V and J are TRBV30 and TRBJ2-2; unclear D gene. Deletions cut 3 bases from V and 8 bases from J, with 7 bases between. This CDR3 spans 11 amino acids. CDR1 is GTSNPN and CDR2 is SVGIG in the germline V gene (reference sequence). CDR3 in DNA: TGTGCCTGGAGGGGCCAGGGGGAGCTGTTTTTT. Protein sequence: CAWRGQGELFF.

The CDR3 is CASSDSRRGNEKLFF. The CDR3 DNA is TGTGCCAGCAGTGACAGTCGCAGGGGTAATGAAAAACTGTTTTTT. The chain combines TRBV6-1 with TRBJ1-4; tentatively, D is TRBD1 (6 bases). Trimming shortened V by 3 bases and J by 4 bases, and 12 bases separated the two germline ends. This CDR3 region has 15 residues. Germline loops: CDR1 MNHNS, CDR2 SASEGT.

The V call is TRBV6-1, the J call TRBJ1-1, with D possibly matching TRBD1 (5 bases). Trimming stripped 0 bases from V and 6 bases from J, with 14 bases between. There are 15 residues in the CDR3. Germline-derived CDR1 and CDR2 are MNHNS and SASEGT. In DNA form, the CDR3 reads TGTGCCAGCAGTGAAGCGGCACAACGGGACCCTGAAGCTTTCTTT. It translates to CASSEAAQRDPEAFF.

The genes are TRBV4-3 and TRBJ1-5; the D is unclear. V lost 3 bases and J lost 5, with 11 bases in between. CDR1 and CDR2 (germline): LGHNA, YSLEER. This CDR3 comprises 14 residues. Here the CDR3 reads CASSQWSEDQPQHF. CDR3 bases: TGCGCCAGCAGCCAGTGGTCAGAGGATCAGCCCCAGCATTTT.